This TCR beta chain derives from a study of graft-versus-host responses after intestinal transplantation. About the study: All recipients were transplanted with multivisceral, liver-intestinal, or isolated intestinal grafts. The recipients all started with anti-thymocyte globulin induction and then took tacrolimus and steroids for approximately 3 years.

This clone was counted a single time. Its antigen is currently unknown. In germline, CDR1 is MGHRA, CDR2 YSYEKL. The V segment lost 6 bases and the J segment 7 bases; nucleotides outside the gene matches: 13. This CDR3 spans 16 amino acids. Sequencing used immunoSEQ multiplex PCR; TCRdb keeps in-frame clones, though not all of them. The repertoire holds fewer than 120,000 clones, about 93% seen once, with roughly 0.5% in the top ten. General study results and limits: Recipient marrow showed GvH clones, some seen first in ileum or blood. Circulating GvH clones peaking coincided with falling HvG clones soon after transplant.

Sequencing used unstimulated CD8+ T cells sorted from spleen or lymph node cells, obtained before intestinal transplant. The sequence came from a human donor who received an intestinal transplant. V gene TRBV4-1 combines with J gene TRBJ2-1, with TRBD2 matching over 9 bases. CDR3 coding DNA: TGCGCCAGCAGTCCAAAAATAGCGGGAGTGGGGAATGAGCAGTTCTTC. This codes for CASSPKIAGVGNEQFF.